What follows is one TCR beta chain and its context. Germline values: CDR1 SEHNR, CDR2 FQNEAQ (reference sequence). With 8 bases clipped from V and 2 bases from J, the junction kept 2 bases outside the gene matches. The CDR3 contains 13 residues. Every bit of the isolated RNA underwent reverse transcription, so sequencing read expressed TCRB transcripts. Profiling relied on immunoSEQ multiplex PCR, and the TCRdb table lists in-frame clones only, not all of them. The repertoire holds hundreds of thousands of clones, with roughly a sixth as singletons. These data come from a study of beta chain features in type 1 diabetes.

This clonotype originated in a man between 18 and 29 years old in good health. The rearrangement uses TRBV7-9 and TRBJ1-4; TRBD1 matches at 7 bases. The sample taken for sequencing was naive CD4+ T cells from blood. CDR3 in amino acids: CASLDRTNEKLFF. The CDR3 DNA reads TGTGCCAGCCTGGACAGGACTAATGAAAAACTGTTTTTT.